These 20 T cell receptor beta chains were all obtained from the same sample, sequenced in a study of T cell responses to AZD1222 COVID-19 vaccine. Some clones are missing from TCRdb's copy, which holds only in-frame ones; the method was immunoSEQ multiplex PCR. The sample comprises over 140,000 clones, 92% of which are singletons, and roughly 3.6% rests with the top ten. The sample was peripheral blood, taken 28 days after the second AZD1222 dose. The receptors stem from an adult who received the AZD1222 COVID-19 vaccine.

This chain joins TRBV7-9 and TRBJ1-2; TRBD1 aligns across 9 bases. The CDR3 is made up of 14 amino acids. The J segment lost 3 bases and the V segment lost 5 bases, leaving 4 bases of the junction unmatched. Germline lookup yields CDR1 SEHNR and CDR2 FQNEAQ (reference sequence). The chain's CDR3 is CASSGTGMDYGYTF. The DNA of the CDR3 is TGTGCCAGCAGCGGGACAGGGATGGACTATGGCTACACCTTC.

The chain employs TRBV27 and TRBJ1-4; maybe TRBD1 (5 bases). The CDR3 is 14 residues long. CDR1 is MNHEY, CDR2 SMNVEV, per germline (reference sequence). Trimming left V 3 bases short and J 13 bases short, with 18 bases between. The CDR3, as DNA: TGTGCCAGCAGTTTCAAGGGCAGTCGGGGGGGACTGTTTTTT. This sequence encodes CASSFKGSRGGLFF.

V gene TRBV5-1 combines with J gene TRBJ1-2; D remains unclear. Germline loops: CDR1 SGHRS, CDR2 YFSETQ. Trimming shortened V by 0 bases and J by 4 bases, and 13 bases separated the two germline ends. There are 15 residues in the CDR3. CDR3 in amino acids: CASSLAFGDTYGYTF. In DNA form, the CDR3 reads TGCGCCAGCAGCTTGGCCTTTGGGGATACCTATGGCTACACCTTC.

V usage is TRBV4-1 and J usage is TRBJ1-5; D is perhaps TRBD1 (6 bases). The ends were cut back, 1 base at V and 0 bases at J, with 10 bases in the middle. The CDR3 length is 16 residues. The V gene's germline CDR1 is MGHRA and CDR2 YSYEKL. In DNA, the CDR3 is TGCGCCAGCAGCCAAGGACAGGTAGTTAGCAATCAGCCCCAGCATTTT. Translation: CASSQGQVVSNQPQHF.

The chain recombines TRBV5-1 with TRBJ2-7, with TRBD2 matching 8 bases. The CDR3 loop spans 15 amino acids. V lost 2 bases to trimming and J lost 3 bases; unmatched junction nucleotides: 7. Germline V lookup: CDR1 SGHRS, CDR2 YFSETQ. The CDR3 coding sequence is TGCGCCAGCAGCTTAGGAGCGGGAGAGTTCTACGAGCAGTACTTC. Its protein is CASSLGAGEFYEQYF.

The chain has TRBV2 and TRBJ2-1; TRBD2 matches at 11 bases. The CDR3 loop spans 18 amino acids. V gave up 1 base and J gave up 6 bases; unmatched junction bases: 11. Looked up from germline, CDR1 is SNHLY and CDR2 is FYNNEI. The CDR3 spells CASSEGTGTSGLGNEQFF. CDR3 nucleotide sequence: TGTGCCAGCAGTGAAGGAACCGGGACTAGCGGCCTTGGCAATGAGCAGTTCTTC.

The rearrangement uses TRBV29-1 and TRBJ2-3, with no clear D. The length of the CDR3 is 12 residues. Germline loops: CDR1 SQVTM, CDR2 ANQGSEA. Trimming took 2 bases from V and 0 from J, leaving 3 bases between them. The CDR3 loop reads CSVEPSTDTQYF. Written as DNA, the CDR3 is TGCAGCGTTGAACCCAGCACAGATACGCAGTATTTT.

V and J are TRBV2 and TRBJ1-3; TRBD1 matches at 7 bases. This CDR3 comprises 15 residues. Trimming cost V 7 bases and J 2 bases; bases outside gene matches: 8. CDR1 and CDR2 from the germline V gene are SNHLY and FYNNEI. CDR3 sequence reads: CASTPSQGAGNTIYF. The CDR3 nucleotides read TGTGCCAGCACCCCAAGTCAGGGGGCTGGAAACACCATATATTTT.

The chain recombines TRBV7-2 with TRBJ2-2; D possibly corresponds to TRBD2 (6 bases). CDR3 length: 16 residues. Between the trimmed V and J ends, which lost 4 bases and 3 bases, there was a span of 15 bases. CDR1 and CDR2 (germline): SGHTA, FQGNSA. The CDR3 spells CASSYKAGSYTGELFF. The CDR3 DNA is TGTGCCAGCAGCTATAAAGCCGGGAGCTACACCGGGGAGCTGTTTTTT.

As concerns this clone: One end of the junction does not line up with germline, which may come from a read error. The rearrangement uses TRBV7-7 and TRBJ2-2, with D possibly matching TRBD1 (6 bases). CDR1 and CDR2 from the germline V gene are SSHAT and FNYEAQ (reference sequence). CDR3 length: 15 residues. The CDR3 protein is CASSSRQANTGELFF. The CDR3 nucleotides are TGTGCTAGCAGCTCAAGACAGGCGAACACCGGGGAGCTGTTTTTT.

The chain is built from TRBV9 and TRBJ1-1, with TRBD1 matching over 10 bases. The germline gives CDR1 SGDLS, CDR2 YYNGEE. Trimming removed 4 bases from V and 1 base from J; junction bases left unmatched: 7. CDR3 length: 16 amino acids. DNA for the CDR3: TGTGCCAGCAGCCCCGGGACAGGGGCCGCGAACACTGAAGCTTTCTTT. Amino acid sequence: CASSPGTGAANTEAFF.

The gene calls are TRBV6-5 and TRBJ1-1, with D tentatively TRBD1 (5 bases). Germline CDR1 is MNHEY and CDR2 is SVGAGI. The V and J ends lost 7 bases and 1 base respectively, with 16 bases between them. The CDR3 runs 15 residues. The CDR3 reads CASTTSPGGNTEAFF. The CDR3 DNA is TGTGCCAGCACCACTTCCCCGGGGGGGAACACTGAAGCTTTCTTT.

Worth noting for this clone: Other DNA sequences in the sample encode the same CDR3. The CDR3 reads CASSSRGLNTEAFF. CDR3 sequence (DNA): TGTGCCAGCAGTTCCAGGGGCTTGAACACTGAAGCTTTCTTT. J is TRBJ1-1 and V is TRBV28; the D gene is possibly TRBD1 (6 bases). V was trimmed by 4 bases and J by 0 bases, leaving 9 bases between them. In germline, CDR1 is MDHEN, CDR2 SYDVKM. The CDR3 runs 14 residues.

This clone was seen only a few times. The chain is built from TRBV7-9 and TRBJ1-5, with no clear D. This CDR3 contains 15 residues. Germline CDR1 reads SEHNR; CDR2 reads FQNEAQ (reference sequence). Deletions cut 2 bases from V and 7 bases from J, with 15 bases between. CDR3 sequence reads: CASSLSRVGNQPQHF. DNA for the CDR3: TGTGCCAGCAGCTTATCGAGGGTCGGTAACCAGCCCCAGCATTTT.

The rearrangement uses TRBV12-3 or TRBV12-4 and TRBJ1-1; 9 nucleotides agree with TRBD1. CDR3 length: 13 residues. V shed 6 bases, J shed 7 bases, and the junction held 6 bases outside the gene matches. CDR3 residues: CASRAQGAVEAFF. Written as DNA, the CDR3 is TGTGCCAGCAGGGCACAGGGGGCGGTTGAAGCTTTCTTT.

A word on this clone: The same CDR3 also results from other DNA sequences found in this sample. The chain uses TRBV6-2 or TRBV6-3 and TRBJ2-7, with D perhaps TRBD2 (6 bases). The CDR3 spans 14 residues. V was cut by 6 bases and J by 4 bases, with 16 bases left in between. CDR1 and CDR2 (germline): MNHEY, SVGEGT. CDR3 nucleotides: TGTGCCAGCAGCGAGGGACTCAGCTCTTACGAGCAGTACTTC. Translating it yields CASSEGLSSYEQYF.

This chain connects TRBV5-1 to TRBJ2-7; possible D gene TRBD2, 5 bases. Trimming took off 2 bases at V and 3 bases at J, with 15 bases between the two ends. Germline CDR1 is SGHRS and CDR2 is YFSETQ. CDR3 length: 15 residues. This CDR3 reads CASSFGVETFYEQYF. The DNA of the CDR3 is TGCGCCAGCAGCTTCGGGGTGGAGACCTTCTACGAGCAGTACTTC.

The V and J genes are TRBV15 and TRBJ2-2; 13 nucleotides match TRBD2. V gave up 3 bases and J gave up 7 bases; unmatched junction bases: 8. The CDR3 contains 17 residues. CDR1 LNHNV and CDR2 YYDKDF come from the germline V gene (reference sequence). The CDR3 DNA is TGTGCCACCAGCAGCGGCACTAGCGGGAGGGGTCGCGGGGAGCTGTTTTTT. Amino acid sequence: CATSSGTSGRGRGELFF.

The genes are TRBV28 and TRBJ2-1, with 14 bases matching TRBD2. The V segment lost 4 bases and the J segment 9 bases; nucleotides outside the gene matches: 8. The germline V gene has CDR1 MDHEN and CDR2 SYDVKM. The CDR3 length is 16 residues. Here the CDR3 DNA reads TGTGCCAGCAGTTCCCCCGGGACTAGCGGGAGAGGTGAGCAGTTCTTC. Translation: CASSSPGTSGRGEQFF. Using reference TRBV28 and TRBJ2-1 for the parts outside the CDR3, the full variable domain is DVKVTQSSRYLVKRTGEKVFLECVQDMDHENMFWYRQDPGLGLRLIYFSYDVKMKEKGDIPEGYSVSREKKERFSLILESASTNQTSMYLCASSSPGTSGRGEQFFGPGTRLTVL.

The rearrangement joins TRBV27 to TRBJ1-2; possibly TRBD1 for D (6 bases). The germline V and J ends were trimmed by 4 bases and 6 bases, with 21 bases remaining between them. The germline gives CDR1 MNHEY, CDR2 SMNVEV (reference sequence). This CDR3 is 16 amino acids long. CDR3 protein: CASSSPSEGGRNGYTF. CDR3 nucleotide sequence: TGTGCCAGCAGTTCCCCTTCCGAAGGGGGTCGTAATGGCTACACCTTC.